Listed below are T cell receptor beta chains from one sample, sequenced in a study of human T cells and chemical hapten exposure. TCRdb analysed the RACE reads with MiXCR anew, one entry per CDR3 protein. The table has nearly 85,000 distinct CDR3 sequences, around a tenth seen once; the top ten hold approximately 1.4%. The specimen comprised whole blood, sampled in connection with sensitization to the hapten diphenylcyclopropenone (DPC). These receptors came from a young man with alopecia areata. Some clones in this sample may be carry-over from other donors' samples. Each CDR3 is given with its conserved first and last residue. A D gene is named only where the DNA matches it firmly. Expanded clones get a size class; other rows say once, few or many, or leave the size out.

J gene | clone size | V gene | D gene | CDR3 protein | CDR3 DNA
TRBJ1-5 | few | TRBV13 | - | CASSLGRVNQPQHF | TGTGCCAGCAGCTTAGGCAGGGTCAATCAGCCCCAGCATTTT
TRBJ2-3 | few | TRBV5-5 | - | CASSMGRTDTQYF | TGTGCCAGCAGCATGGGGCGCACAGATACGCAGTATTTT
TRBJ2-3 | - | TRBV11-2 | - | CASSMSSDRTDTQYF | TGTGCCAGCAGCATGAGTAGCGACCGCACAGATACGCAGTATTTT
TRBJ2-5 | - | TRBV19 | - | CASSPPQETQYF | TGTGCCAGTAGTCCCCCTCAAGAGACCCAGTACTTC
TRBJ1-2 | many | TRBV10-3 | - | CAISRDSSNYGYTF | TGTGCCATCAGCCGGGACTCAAGTAACTATGGCTACACCTTC
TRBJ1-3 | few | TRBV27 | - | CASARNTIYF | TGTGCCAGCGCCCGAAACACCATATATTTT
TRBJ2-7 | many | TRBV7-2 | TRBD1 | CASSYTPGQGEQYF | TGTGCCAGCAGCTACACACCGGGACAGGGAGAGCAGTACTTC
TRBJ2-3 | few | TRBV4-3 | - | CASSGGWADTQYF | TGCGCCAGCAGCGGGGGGTGGGCAGATACGCAGTATTTT
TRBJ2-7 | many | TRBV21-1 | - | CASSPRYRGPYEQYF | TGTGCCAGCAGCCCCCGGTACAGGGGCCCCTACGAGCAGTACTTC
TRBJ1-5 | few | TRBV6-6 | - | CASSYSWEGSNQPQHF | TGTGCCAGCAGTTACTCGTGGGAAGGTAGCAATCAGCCCCAGCATTTT
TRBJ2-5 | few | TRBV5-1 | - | CASSLVGQGGETQYF | TGCGCCAGCAGCTTGGTCGGCCAGGGGGGAGAGACCCAGTACTTC
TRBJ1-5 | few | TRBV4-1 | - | CASSQMGGRILNQPQHF | TGCGCCAGCAGCCAAATGGGGGGCCGCATCCTCAATCAGCCCCAGCATTTT
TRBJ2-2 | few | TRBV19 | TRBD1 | CASSRTGITGELFF | TGTGCCAGTAGCCGGACAGGGATCACCGGGGAGCTGTTTTTT
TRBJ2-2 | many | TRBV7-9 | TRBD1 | CASRLTGDRGELFF | TGTGCCAGCAGACTGACAGGGGATCGAGGGGAGCTGTTTTTT
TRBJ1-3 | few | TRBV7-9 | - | CANDLGSGNTIYF | TGTGCCAACGACCTCGGCTCTGGAAACACCATATATTTT
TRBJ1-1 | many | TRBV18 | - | CASSPRIGGVSEAFF | TGTGCCAGCTCACCCCGGATAGGGGGGGTATCTGAAGCTTTCTTT
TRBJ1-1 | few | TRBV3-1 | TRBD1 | CASSRVDRDRDTEAFF | TGTGCCAGCAGCCGAGTAGACCGGGACAGGGACACTGAAGCTTTCTTT
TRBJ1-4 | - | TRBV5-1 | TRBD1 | CASSLAGTGDEKLFF | TGCGCCAGCAGCTTGGCCGGGACAGGGGATGAAAAACTGTTTTTT
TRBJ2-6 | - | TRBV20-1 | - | CSAKVSGANVLTF | TGCAGTGCTAAGGTTTCTGGGGCCAACGTCCTGACTTTC
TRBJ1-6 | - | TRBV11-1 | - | CASSLSGTGNSPLHF | TGTGCCAGCAGCTTATCAGGGACTGGAAATTCACCCCTCCACTTT
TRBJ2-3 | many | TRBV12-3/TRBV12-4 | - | CASSPPGSPTDTQYF | TGTGCCAGCAGCCCTCCGGGCTCGCCCACAGATACGCAGTATTTT
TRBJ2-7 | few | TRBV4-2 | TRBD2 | CASSTLAGDDEQYF | TGTGCCAGCAGCACTCTAGCGGGGGACGACGAGCAGTACTTC
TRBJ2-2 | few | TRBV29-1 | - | CSVKDPNTGELFF | TGCAGCGTGAAGGACCCGAACACCGGGGAGCTGTTTTTT
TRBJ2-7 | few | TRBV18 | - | CASSPTTTSYEQYF | TGTGCCAGCTCACCGACGACGACCTCCTACGAGCAGTACTTC
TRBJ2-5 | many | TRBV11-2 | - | CASSLGVFKAETQYF | TGTGCCAGCAGCTTGGGGGTCTTCAAGGCAGAGACCCAGTACTTC
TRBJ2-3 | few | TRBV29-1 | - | CSVSITDTQYF | TGCAGCGTATCGATCACAGATACGCAGTATTTT
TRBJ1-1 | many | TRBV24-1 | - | CATSDPRPRRDTEAFF | TGTGCCACCAGTGATCCCCGCCCACGGAGGGACACTGAAGCTTTCTTT
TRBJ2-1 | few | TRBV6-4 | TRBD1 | CASSGDSNNEQFF | TGTGCCAGCAGTGGGGACAGCAACAATGAGCAGTTCTTC
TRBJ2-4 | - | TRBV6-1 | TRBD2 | CASSAIRLAGKNIQYF | TGTGCCAGCAGTGCGATACGGCTAGCGGGGAAAAACATTCAGTACTTC
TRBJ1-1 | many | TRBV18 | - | CASCGDRDTEAFF | TGTGCCAGCTGCGGGGATAGGGACACTGAAGCTTTCTTT
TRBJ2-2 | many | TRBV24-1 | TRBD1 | CATGQGYGELFF | TGTGCCACCGGACAGGGCTACGGGGAGCTGTTTTTT
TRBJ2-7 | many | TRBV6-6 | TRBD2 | CASGWGGSLSSYEQYF | TGTGCCAGCGGTTGGGGGGGGTCCCTGAGCTCCTACGAGCAGTACTTC